Listed here are 9 T cell receptor beta chains from one sample, sequenced in a study of identical twins. One entry per CDR3 protein results from TCRdb running MiXCR on the 5' RACE reads. The sample contains hundreds of thousands of distinct CDR3 sequences, about 20% of which appear only once. The same specimen was also included in a second study, on T cells expressing NK-cell markers.

Material for sequencing was PBMCs. These receptors came from a woman aged 18-29 years in good health.

This clonotype was found a few times. The V gene is TRBV12-3 or TRBV12-4, the J gene TRBJ2-3; 9 nucleotides match TRBD2. V shed 7 bases and J 2 bases; nucleotides not matched to a gene: 7. The CDR3 is 15 amino acids. DNA of the CDR3: TGTGCCAGCATCATCAGCGGGGGGCCCACAGATACGCAGTATTTT. The encoded protein is CASIISGGPTDTQYF.

This clonotype was seen a handful of times. The chain employs TRBV29-1 and TRBJ2-3; D unresolved. The CDR3 is made up of 13 amino acids. CDR1 and CDR2 from the germline V gene are SQVTM and ANQGSEA. The V gene lost 2 bases and the J gene lost 3 bases, with 9 bases spanning the gap. CDR3 in amino acids: CSVEKQTTDTQYF. The CDR3, as DNA: TGCAGCGTTGAAAAACAGACTACAGATACGCAGTATTTT.

V gene TRBV12-3 or TRBV12-4 combines with J gene TRBJ2-7; 7 nucleotides line up with TRBD1. J lost 4 bases, V lost 4 bases, and 4 bases had no gene match. The CDR3 extends over 13 amino acids. The CDR3 sequence: CASSSSDRYEQYF. The CDR3 DNA follows: TGTGCCAGCAGTTCCTCGGACAGGTACGAGCAGTACTTC.

This clonotype was found a few times. CDR3 sequence: CASSEPKAGELFF. In nucleotides, the CDR3 is TGTGCCAGCAGTGAACCAAAAGCCGGGGAGCTGTTTTTT. The gene calls are TRBV6-1 and TRBJ2-2, with D unresolved. The germline gives CDR1 MNHNS, CDR2 SASEGT. The CDR3 spans 13 residues. Trimming pared 2 bases from V and 6 bases from J, leaving 7 bases between.

This clonotype was seen a handful of times. CDR3 nucleotide sequence: TGTGCCAGCAGTCGACTAGCCGGGACAGGGGTGACTGAAGCTTTCTTT. Its protein is CASSRLAGTGVTEAFF. The rearrangement links TRBV12-3 or TRBV12-4 to TRBJ1-1; 10 bases are a match to TRBD1. The CDR3 runs to 16 residues. Trimming removed 5 bases from V and 5 bases from J; junction bases left unmatched: 11.

This chain joins TRBV3-1 and TRBJ2-5; the D is unclear. The germline gives CDR1 LGHDT, CDR2 YNNKEL (reference sequence). The CDR3 extends over 16 amino acids. Trimming removed 6 bases at V and 4 bases at J, with 21 bases between. The CDR3 is CASSGTPSVQRETQYF. The CDR3 bases are TGTGCCAGCAGTGGCACCCCGTCGGTTCAGAGAGAGACCCAGTACTTC.

This clonotype was seen at least ten times. The chain links TRBV18 to TRBJ2-6; 9 bases fit TRBD1. The CDR3 length is 17 residues. Per the germline V gene, CDR1 is KGHSH and CDR2 is LQKENI. After removal of 3 bases from V and 2 bases from J, the junction contained 5 bases not matched to a gene. DNA of the CDR3: TGTGCCAGCTCACCGGGACAGGGTTTGGCTGGGGCCAACGTCCTGACTTTC. Translating it yields CASSPGQGLAGANVLTF.

A few counts support this clonotype. Here the CDR3 DNA reads TGTGCCATCCAGGGCGGCACAGATACGCAGTATTTT. It specifies CAIQGGTDTQYF. V and J are TRBV10-3 and TRBJ2-3, with D tentatively TRBD1 (5 bases). The V end lost 8 bases, the J end lost 1 base, and 7 bases lay between the germline ends. The CDR3 length is 12 residues. In germline, CDR1 is ENHRY, CDR2 SYGVKD.

This clonotype was counted ten times or more. V and J are TRBV7-2 and TRBJ1-1, with 7 bases identical to TRBD1. The germline gives CDR1 SGHTA, CDR2 FQGNSA. The CDR3 is 14 amino acids. J was trimmed by 4 bases and V by 5 bases; bases with no gene match: 7. CDR3 nucleotides: TGTGCCAGCAGCCCACGACAGGGACTCACTGAAGCTTTCTTT. Translated, it gives CASSPRQGLTEAFF.